This paragraph covers one TCR beta chain sequence. Its cognate antigen is unknown. PCR used 60 Vbeta primers and 13 Jbeta primers. Measured with immunoSEQ multiplex PCR; TCRdb has only the in-frame clones, and not every one. The sample lists roughly 150,000 clones, roughly 80% seen once, with approximately 2.3% in the top ten. The CDR3 sequence is 13 residues long. Looked up from germline, CDR1 is SGHNT and CDR2 is YYREEE (reference sequence). V was pared by 0 bases and J by 5 bases, with 6 bases between. This entry belongs to a study of cytomegalovirus exposure and HLA in healthy donors. Across the whole study: The roughly 120 million unique TCR beta sequences, from roughly 180 million T cells, were found by an earlier analysis. Notes on the study in general: Listed as cytomegalovirus-associated were 150 or so TCR beta chains.

The rearrangement links TRBV5-4 to TRBJ1-5; D is unclear. What was sequenced was PBMCs. The TCR originated in a male donor in good health and CMV-seronegative. CDR3 bases: TGTGCCAGCAGCTTGGATCGGGATCAGCCCCAGCATTTT. Amino acids: CASSLDRDQPQHF.